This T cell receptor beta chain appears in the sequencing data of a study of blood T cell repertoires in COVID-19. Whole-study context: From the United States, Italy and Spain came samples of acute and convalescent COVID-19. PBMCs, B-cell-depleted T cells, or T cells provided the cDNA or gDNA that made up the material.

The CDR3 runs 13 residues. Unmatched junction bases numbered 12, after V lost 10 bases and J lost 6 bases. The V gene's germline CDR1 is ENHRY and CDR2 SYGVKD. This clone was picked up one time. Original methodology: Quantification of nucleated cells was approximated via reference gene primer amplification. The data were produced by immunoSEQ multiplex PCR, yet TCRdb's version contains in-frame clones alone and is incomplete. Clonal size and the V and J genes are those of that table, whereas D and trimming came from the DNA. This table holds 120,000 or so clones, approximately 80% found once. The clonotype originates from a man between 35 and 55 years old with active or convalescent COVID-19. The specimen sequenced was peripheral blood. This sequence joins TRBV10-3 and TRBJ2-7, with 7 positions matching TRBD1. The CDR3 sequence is CASKDRSFSEQYF. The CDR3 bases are TGTGCCAGCAAGGACAGGAGTTTCTCCGAGCAGTACTTC.